One sample yielded the 15 T cell receptor beta chains listed below, sequenced in a study of CD8 T cells in ankylosing spondylitis (dated by TCRdb to about 2017). Broad study findings and their caveats: A TCR beta motif of fewer than 10 highly homologous amino acid variants appeared characteristic of blood from ankylosing spondylitis patients.

Library construction relied on 5' RACE. This sample was sequenced with an Illumina HiSeq 2500. TCRdb passed the public sequencing reads through fastp at Q25 and MiXCR, retaining productive beta sequences. Duplicate CDR3 protein sequences are folded into a single record with the most common DNA and genes. This sample lists roughly 450,000 distinct CDR3 sequences; approximately 26% were detected once. In total, the top ten clones hold about 0.9% of the sample. These receptors' antigens are unknown. Sequencing used blood, either unsorted or a sorted T cell fraction (not recorded which). These receptors were collected from a male donor with ankylosing spondylitis.

This clonotype showed up just a few times. This chain connects TRBV20-1 to TRBJ1-6; 7 bases fit TRBD1. The CDR3 spans 16 residues. Germline values: CDR1 DFQATT, CDR2 SNEGSKA (reference sequence). The V and J ends lost 0 bases and 5 bases, in that order; junction bases with no gene match: 7. The CDR3 region is CSAREPGGSNNSPLHF. CDR3 nucleotides: TGCAGTGCTAGAGAACCAGGGGGTTCTAATAATTCACCCCTCCACTTT.

The rearrangement uses TRBV20-1 and TRBJ1-5; the D is unclear. The CDR3 extends over 12 amino acids. Per germline, CDR1 DFQATT and CDR2 SNEGSKA (reference sequence). V was clipped by 3 bases and J by 3 bases, with 6 bases between them. CDR3 sequence reads: CSARVLNQPQHF. The CDR3 nucleotides are TGCAGTGCTAGGGTCCTCAATCAGCCCCAGCATTTT.

The chain joins TRBV30 to TRBJ1-2; TRBD1 is a possible D gene (5 bases). V was trimmed by 5 bases and J by 8 bases, leaving 18 bases between them. Looked up from germline, CDR1 is GTSNPN and CDR2 is SVGIG (reference sequence). There are 13 residues in the CDR3. The CDR3 region has the DNA TGTGCCTGGTCGCAACCCCAGGGAAACGGCTACACCTTC. As protein: CAWSQPQGNGYTF.

This clonotype has just a few counts. The chain uses TRBV12-3 or TRBV12-4 and TRBJ1-1, with D possibly TRBD1 on 5 matching bases. The CDR3 sequence is 13 residues long. V was clipped by 2 bases and J by 5 bases, with 9 bases between them. CDR3 in amino acids: CASSLIEGTEAFF. Written as DNA, the CDR3 is TGTGCCAGCAGTTTAATCGAGGGGACTGAAGCTTTCTTT.

The rearrangement joins TRBV11-2 to TRBJ2-5, with 9 bases matching TRBD2. Germline trimming cut 1 base from V and 9 bases from J; bases unmatched to any gene: 6. Germline lookup yields CDR1 SGHAT and CDR2 FQNNGV. The CDR3 is 14 residues long. CDR3 in DNA: TGTGCCAGCAGCTTAGGACTAGCGGAGATGCCCCAGTACTTC. The encoded protein is CASSLGLAEMPQYF.

This clonotype occurred a few times. The chain is built from TRBV3-1 and TRBJ1-5, with unresolved D. The V end lost 4 bases, the J end lost 6 bases, and 7 bases lay between the germline ends. CDR3 length: 12 residues. In germline, CDR1 is LGHDT, CDR2 YNNKEL (reference sequence). CDR3 amino acids: CASSRTGQPQHF. For the CDR3, the DNA is TGTGCCAGCAGCCGGACGGGTCAGCCCCAGCATTTT.

The CDR3 coding sequence is TGTGCCACCAGTGGCCGTAATTTGAACACGGACTCTGGGGCCAACGTCCTGACTTTC. The encoded protein is CATSGRNLNTDSGANVLTF. The V gene is TRBV24-1, the J gene TRBJ2-6; D is undetermined. Germline assignment: CDR1 KGHDR and CDR2 SFDVKD. This CDR3 has 19 amino acids. Trimming removed 5 bases at V and 0 bases at J, with 19 bases between.

The chain couples TRBV2 to TRBJ2-1; 7 positions agree with TRBD2. J was trimmed by 10 bases and V by 7 bases; bases with no gene match: 10. This CDR3 is built from 13 residues. Germline V CDR1 and CDR2: SNHLY, FYNNEI. The CDR3 reads CASTGGEGDEQFF. The DNA of the CDR3 is TGTGCCAGCACTGGAGGGGAGGGAGACGAGCAGTTCTTC. Combining the CDR3 with reference TRBV2 and TRBJ2-1 gives the whole variable domain EPEVTQTPSHQVTQMGQEVILRCVPISNHLYFYWYRQILGQKVEFLVSFYNNEISEKSEIFDDQFSVERPDGSNFTLKIRSTKLEDSAMYFCASTGGEGDEQFFGPGTRLTVL.

The V gene is TRBV29-1, the J gene TRBJ1-2, with no clear D. The V and J ends lost 2 bases and 3 bases respectively, with 16 bases between them. Per germline, CDR1 SQVTM and CDR2 ANQGSEA. CDR3 size: 15 residues. The CDR3 loop is CSVERPGRRDYGYTF. The CDR3 DNA follows: TGCAGCGTTGAACGTCCGGGAAGAAGGGACTATGGCTACACCTTC.

The chain employs TRBV5-1 and TRBJ2-5; 8 bases match TRBD1. Unmatched junction bases numbered 15, after V lost 4 bases and J lost 4 bases. The CDR3 runs to 17 residues. Germline lookup yields CDR1 SGHRS and CDR2 YFSETQ. CDR3: CASSRAFLTGERETQYF. The CDR3 coding sequence is TGCGCCAGCAGCCGCGCTTTTTTGACAGGGGAAAGAGAGACCCAGTACTTC.

This sequence joins TRBV11-3 and TRBJ2-1; 10 nucleotides agree with TRBD2. CDR3 length: 15 amino acids. Germline CDR1 is SGHNT and CDR2 is YENEEA. V gave up 5 bases and J gave up 7 bases; unmatched junction bases: 8. The CDR3 loop is CASSPTSGFGNEQFF. The CDR3 coding sequence is TGTGCCAGCAGCCCGACTAGCGGGTTTGGGAATGAGCAGTTCTTC.

In its sample, this clonotype was seen a few times. This chain links TRBV27 with TRBJ2-3, with TRBD1 as a possible D gene (7 bases). The germline gives CDR1 MNHEY, CDR2 SMNVEV (reference sequence). Deletions cut 6 bases from V and 4 bases from J, with 17 bases between. The CDR3 runs to 15 residues. CDR3 bases: TGTGCCAGCAGCTTCAATTCCAGGGGGGCAGATACGCAGTATTTT. Its translation is CASSFNSRGADTQYF.

The chain couples TRBV7-2 to TRBJ2-1; TRBD2 matches 7 bases. Per the germline V gene, CDR1 is SGHTA and CDR2 is FQGNSA. CDR3 length: 16 residues. Trimming at V came to 2 bases and at J to 2 bases, leaving 6 bases not matched to a gene. CDR3 protein: CASSLTSAGPYNEQFF. In DNA, the CDR3 is TGTGCCAGCAGCTTAACTAGCGCCGGCCCCTACAATGAGCAGTTCTTC. Full variable domain (rest looked up from reference TRBV7-2 and TRBJ2-1): GAGVSQSPSNKVTEKGKDVELRCDPISGHTALYWYRQSLGQGLEFLIYFQGNSAPDKSGLPSDRFSAERTGGSVSTLTIQRTQQEDSAVYLCASSLTSAGPYNEQFFGPGTRLTVL.

The chain recombines TRBV20-1 with TRBJ2-1, with 13 bases matching TRBD2. Germline loops: CDR1 DFQATT, CDR2 SNEGSKA (reference sequence). V dropped 7 bases and J dropped 4; count of bases not matched to a gene: 4. CDR3 size: 14 residues. The CDR3 loop reads CSVPLAGGYNEQFF. The CDR3, as DNA: TGCAGTGTCCCACTAGCGGGAGGGTACAATGAGCAGTTCTTC.

The V and J genes are TRBV20-1 and TRBJ2-3; maybe TRBD2 (5 bases). The CDR3 covers 13 residues. Germline lookup yields CDR1 DFQATT and CDR2 SNEGSKA (reference sequence). The CDR3 DNA reads TGCAATCCCGGGGTCGGGATGACAGATACGCAGTATTTT. Amino acids: CNPGVGMTDTQYF.